This T cell receptor (beta chain) was sequenced during a study of PD-L1 blockade in urothelial cancer. Study as a whole: About nine tenths of the roughly 30 patients were men whose urothelial cancer was bladder-origin. Patients' histories included 0 to 3 prior chemotherapy regimens. A median blood sample held roughly 150,000 T cells and 75,000 to 85,000 unique TCRs.

As for time point: pretreatment peripheral blood. To note about this clone: No antigen is known for it.

Germline loops: CDR1 SGHDN, CDR2 FVKESK. The CDR3 runs 14 residues. Deletions cut 1 base from V and 0 bases from J, with 6 bases between. General observations from the study: Lower pretreatment blood TCR clonality, under the median, predicted better survival, researchers reported.

Some clones are missing from TCRdb's copy, which holds only in-frame ones; the method was immunoSEQ multiplex PCR. This sample carries about 95,000 clones, nearly 90% of them seen once, and the ten largest clones take roughly 1.6%. The sample was PBMCs, taken around atezolizumab (anti-PD-L1) treatment. This clonotype originated in a man aged 60-69 years with urothelial cancer. J is TRBJ1-1 and V is TRBV14; D call uncertain. Here the CDR3 DNA reads TGTGCCAGCAGCCAAGCACAGTTGAACACTGAAGCTTTCTTT. Its protein is CASSQAQLNTEAFF.